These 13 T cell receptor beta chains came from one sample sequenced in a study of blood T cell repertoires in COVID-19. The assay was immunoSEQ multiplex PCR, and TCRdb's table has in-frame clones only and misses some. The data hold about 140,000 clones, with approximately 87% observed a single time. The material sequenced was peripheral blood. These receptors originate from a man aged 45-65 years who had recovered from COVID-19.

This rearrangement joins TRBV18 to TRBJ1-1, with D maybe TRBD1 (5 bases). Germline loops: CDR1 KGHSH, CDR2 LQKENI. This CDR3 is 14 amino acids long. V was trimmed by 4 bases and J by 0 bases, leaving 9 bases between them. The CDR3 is CASSREGMNTEAFF. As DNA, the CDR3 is TGTGCCAGCTCACGGGAGGGGATGAACACTGAAGCTTTCTTT.

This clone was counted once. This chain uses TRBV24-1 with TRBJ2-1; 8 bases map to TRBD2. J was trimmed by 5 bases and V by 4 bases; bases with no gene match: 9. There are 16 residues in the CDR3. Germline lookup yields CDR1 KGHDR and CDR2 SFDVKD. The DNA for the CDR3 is TGTGCCACCAGTGACACCTCGGGGGGGCTCAACAATGAGCAGTTCTTC. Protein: CATSDTSGGLNNEQFF.

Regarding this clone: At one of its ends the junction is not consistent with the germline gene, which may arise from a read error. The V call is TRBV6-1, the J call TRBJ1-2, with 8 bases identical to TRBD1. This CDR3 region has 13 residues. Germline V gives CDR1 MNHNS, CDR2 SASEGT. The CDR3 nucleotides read TGTGCCAGCGGTGACAGGGGAGCTTATGGCTACACCTTC. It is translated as CASGDRGAYGYTF.

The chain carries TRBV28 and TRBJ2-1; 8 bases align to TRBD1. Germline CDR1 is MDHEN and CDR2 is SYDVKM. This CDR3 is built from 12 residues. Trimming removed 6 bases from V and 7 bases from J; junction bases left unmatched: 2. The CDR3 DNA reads TGTGCCAGCAGCTACAGGGGGAATGAGCAGTTCTTC. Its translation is CASSYRGNEQFF.

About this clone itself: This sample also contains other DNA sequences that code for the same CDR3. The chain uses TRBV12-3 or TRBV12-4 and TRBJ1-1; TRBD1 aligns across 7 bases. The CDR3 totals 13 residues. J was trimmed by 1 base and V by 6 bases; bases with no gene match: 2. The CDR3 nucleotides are TGTGCCAGCAGCCGACAGGGGAACACTGAAGCTTTCTTT. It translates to CASSRQGNTEAFF.

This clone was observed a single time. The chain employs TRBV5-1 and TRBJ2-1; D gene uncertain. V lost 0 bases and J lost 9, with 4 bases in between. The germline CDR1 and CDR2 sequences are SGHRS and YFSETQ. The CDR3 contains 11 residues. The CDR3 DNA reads TGCGCCAGCAGCTTGGACAGTGAGCAGTTCTTC. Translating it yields CASSLDSEQFF.

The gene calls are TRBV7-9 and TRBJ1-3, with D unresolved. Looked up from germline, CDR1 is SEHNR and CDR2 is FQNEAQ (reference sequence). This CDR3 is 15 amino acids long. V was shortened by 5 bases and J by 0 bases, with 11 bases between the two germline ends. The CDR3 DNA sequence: TGTGCCAGCAGCGGACCGGGAACCTCTGGAAACACCATATATTTT. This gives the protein CASSGPGTSGNTIYF.

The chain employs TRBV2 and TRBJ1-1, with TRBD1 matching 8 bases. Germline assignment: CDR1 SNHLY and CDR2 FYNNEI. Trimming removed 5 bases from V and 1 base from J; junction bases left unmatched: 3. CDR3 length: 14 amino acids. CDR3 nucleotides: TGTGCCAGCAGTCTAGGACAGGGGAACACTGAAGCTTTCTTT. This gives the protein CASSLGQGNTEAFF.

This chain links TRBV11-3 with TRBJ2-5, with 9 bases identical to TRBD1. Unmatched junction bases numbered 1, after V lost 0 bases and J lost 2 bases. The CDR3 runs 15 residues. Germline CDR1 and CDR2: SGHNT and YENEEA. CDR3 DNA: TGTGCCAGCAGCTTAGAAGGACAGGGGCAAGAGACCCAGTACTTC. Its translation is CASSLEGQGQETQYF.

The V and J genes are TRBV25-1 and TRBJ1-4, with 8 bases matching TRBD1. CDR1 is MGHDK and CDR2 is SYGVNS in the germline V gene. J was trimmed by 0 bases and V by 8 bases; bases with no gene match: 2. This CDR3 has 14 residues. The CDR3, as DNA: TGTGCCAGCGGACAGGGAGCAACTAATGAAAAACTGTTTTTT. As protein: CASGQGATNEKLFF. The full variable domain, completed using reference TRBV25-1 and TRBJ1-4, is EADIYQTPRYLVIGTGKKITLECSQTMGHDKMYWYQQDPGMELHLIHYSYGVNSTEKGDLSSESTVSRIRTEHFPLTLESARPSHTSQYLCASGQGATNEKLFFGSGTQLSVL.

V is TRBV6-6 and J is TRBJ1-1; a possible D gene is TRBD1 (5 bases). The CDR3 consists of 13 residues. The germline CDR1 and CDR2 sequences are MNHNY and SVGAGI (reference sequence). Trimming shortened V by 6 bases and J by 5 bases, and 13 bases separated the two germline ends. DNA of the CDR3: TGTGCCAGCAGCTCACCGGGGGTTACTGAAGCTTTCTTT. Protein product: CASSSPGVTEAFF.

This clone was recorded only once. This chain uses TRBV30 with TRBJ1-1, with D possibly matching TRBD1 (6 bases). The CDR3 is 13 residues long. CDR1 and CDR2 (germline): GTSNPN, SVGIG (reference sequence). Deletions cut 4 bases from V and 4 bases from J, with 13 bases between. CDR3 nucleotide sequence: TGTGCCTGGACAGGGGTGGACGGCACTGAAGCTTTCTTT. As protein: CAWTGVDGTEAFF.

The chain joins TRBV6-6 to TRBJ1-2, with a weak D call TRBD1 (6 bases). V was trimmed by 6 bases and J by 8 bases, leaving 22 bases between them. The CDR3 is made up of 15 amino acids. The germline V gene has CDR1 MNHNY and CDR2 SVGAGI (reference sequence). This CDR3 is CASSYPFGGGEGYTF. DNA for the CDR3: TGTGCCAGCAGCTACCCGTTTGGGGGGGGCGAGGGCTACACCTTC.